This is a list of T cell receptor beta chains from one sample in a study of cytomegalovirus exposure and HLA in healthy donors. Repertoires were generated with immunoSEQ multiplex PCR, while TCRdb's copy carries only in-frame clones and drops some. The table lists around 130,000 clones, about 8.6% of them singletons. Sequenced: PBMCs. All receptors derive from a woman in her thirties or forties in good health and CMV-seropositive. The CDR3 runs from the conserved cysteine through the conserved F or W. D genes are given only for firm matches. A clone size is listed for some rows: how often the clone was seen (once, few, many), or a class if it is expanded.

CASRLRDRDNQPQHF | TGTGCCAGCAGACTAAGGGACAGGGACAATCAGCCCCAGCATTTT | . | TRBJ1-5 | TRBD1 | TRBV5-8
CSAATGGGQPQHF | TGCAGCGCCGCGACAGGGGGAGGACAGCCCCAGCATTTT | few | TRBJ1-5 | TRBD1 | TRBV29-1
CATSRSLNTEAFF | TGTGCCACCAGCAGATCATTGAACACTGAAGCTTTCTTT | . | TRBJ1-1 | . | TRBV15
CASMGRRTSDPNEQFF | TGTGCCAGCATGGGGAGGAGGACTAGCGACCCGAATGAGCAGTTCTTC | . | TRBJ2-1 | TRBD2 | TRBV6-6
CASSFVPGQSGELFF | TGTGCCAGCAGCTTCGTACCCGGACAGTCCGGGGAGCTGTTTTTT | . | TRBJ2-2 | . | TRBV5-6
CASSRGGEQYF | TGTGCCAGCAGCCGGGGGGGCGAGCAGTACTTC | few | TRBJ2-7 | TRBD2 | TRBV6-5
CATSRPFTSTGRRAFF | TGTGCCACCAGCAGACCTTTCACCTCGACAGGGCGTAGGGCTTTCTTT | . | TRBJ1-1 | TRBD1 | TRBV15
CASTLQETQYF | TGTGCCAGCACTTTGCAAGAGACCCAGTACTTC | . | TRBJ2-5 | . | TRBV7-9
CASSSGDTSTNEKLFF | TGTGCCAGCAGTTCTGGGGACACCTCAACTAATGAAAAACTGTTTTTT | few | TRBJ1-4 | . | TRBV6-5
CSVEGQGADNEQFF | TGCAGCGTTGAAGGACAGGGGGCCGACAATGAGCAGTTCTTC | . | TRBJ2-1 | TRBD1 | TRBV29-1
CASSFTGGDTMNTEAFF | TGTGCCAGCTCATTTACTGGAGGGGATACTATGAACACTGAAGCTTTCTTT | . | TRBJ1-1 | . | TRBV18